One sample yielded the 26 T cell receptor beta chains listed below, sequenced in a study of early T cells in non-severe SARS-CoV-2 infection. TCRdb passed the 5' RACE reads through MiXCR, listing each CDR3 protein once. The sample includes about 55,000 distinct CDR3 sequences, about 13% of them seen just once. Source: whole blood, taken at baseline. Source of these receptors: an adult who was a healthcare worker with PCR-confirmed SARS-CoV-2 infection or an uninfected control (not recorded which).

The chain couples TRBV6-2 or TRBV6-3 to TRBJ1-1, with 9 positions matching TRBD1. Germline V gives CDR1 MNHEY, CDR2 SVGEGT. CDR3 length: 12 amino acids. CDR3 amino acids: CGVGTGMAEAFF. In nucleotides, the CDR3 is TGTGGCGTAGGGACAGGGATGGCTGAAGCTTTCTTT.

The genes are TRBV20-1 and TRBJ2-5; TRBD2 agrees at 12 bases. Germline trimming cut 6 bases from V and 9 bases from J; bases unmatched to any gene: 11. Germline V gene lookup returns CDR1 DFQATT and CDR2 SNEGSKA (reference sequence). This CDR3 has 14 residues. CDR3 in amino acids: CSAPRLAGVMAQYF. For the CDR3, the DNA is TGCAGTGCCCCGAGACTAGCGGGGGTCATGGCCCAGTACTTC.

The chain carries TRBV18 and TRBJ2-7, with TRBD1 matching over 9 bases. V lost 3 bases, J lost 6 bases, and 6 bases stayed unmatched. The CDR3 runs to 14 residues. Germline V gene data show CDR1 as KGHSH and CDR2 as LQKENI. CDR3 protein: CASSPRDREGEQYF. The CDR3 DNA follows: TGTGCCAGCTCACCGCGGGACAGGGAGGGCGAGCAGTACTTC.

This clonotype was detected many times. The V and J genes are TRBV7-2 and TRBJ2-5; TRBD2 aligns across 8 bases. The CDR3 has 17 amino acids. The V gene end was trimmed by 1 base and the J gene end by 5 bases; junction bases not matched to a gene: 12. The germline V gene has CDR1 SGHTA and CDR2 FQGNSA. CDR3 residues: CASSLGPLAGLSETQYF. In DNA form, the CDR3 reads TGTGCCAGCAGCTTAGGGCCCTTAGCGGGGCTTTCGGAGACCCAGTACTTC. Together with reference TRBV7-2 and TRBJ2-5, the CDR3 gives the full variable domain: GAGVSQSPSNKVTEKGKDVELRCDPISGHTALYWYRQSLGQGLEFLIYFQGNSAPDKSGLPSDRFSAERTGGSVSTLTIQRTQQEDSAVYLCASSLGPLAGLSETQYFGPGTRLLVL.

This clonotype has a count of ten or more. This sequence joins TRBV4-3 and TRBJ2-6; 9 bases are a match to TRBD1. J was trimmed by 2 bases and V by 1 base; bases with no gene match: 3. The CDR3 consists of 17 residues. CDR1 and CDR2 (germline): LGHNA, YSLEER. The CDR3: CASSQATGGAGANVLTF. The CDR3 DNA reads TGCGCCAGCAGCCAAGCCACAGGGGGCGCTGGGGCCAACGTCCTGACTTTC.

The table lists this clonotype with a few counts. The chain has TRBV28 and TRBJ2-3, with unresolved D. CDR1 is MDHEN and CDR2 is SYDVKM in the germline V gene. Trimming left V 7 bases short and J 3 bases short, with 14 bases between. The CDR3 is 14 amino acids. CDR3 bases: TGTGCCAGCACCCCCCCGCTGGGGACAGATACGCAGTATTTT. The encoded protein is CASTPPLGTDTQYF.

In its sample, this clonotype was seen once. This chain uses TRBV2 with TRBJ2-3; TRBD1 matches 7 bases. The V segment lost 6 bases and the J segment 0 bases; nucleotides outside the gene matches: 6. The CDR3 is 15 residues long. Germline-derived CDR1 and CDR2 are SNHLY and FYNNEI. This CDR3 reads CASRQTGISTDTQYF. For the CDR3, the DNA is TGTGCCAGCAGGCAGACAGGGATTAGCACAGATACGCAGTATTTT.

This clonotype occurred a few times. This chain joins TRBV7-9 and TRBJ2-7; no firm D call. The CDR3 loop spans 18 amino acids. Trimming pared 5 bases from V and 1 base from J, leaving 24 bases between. Germline V gene data show CDR1 as SEHNR and CDR2 as FQNEAQ (reference sequence). CDR3 bases: TGTGCCAGCAGCCCCGCCAGACTCCAAGGGAAAGAATCCTACGAGCAGTACTTC. Its translation: CASSPARLQGKESYEQYF.

This chain uses TRBV12-3 or TRBV12-4 with TRBJ1-3; maybe TRBD1 (5 bases). Trimming removed 7 bases at V and 1 base at J, with 8 bases between. There are 13 residues in the CDR3. The CDR3 DNA follows: TGTGCCAGCAAACGGGGGTCTGGAAACACCATATATTTT. Amino acid sequence: CASKRGSGNTIYF.

A word on this clonotype: At one of its ends the junction is not consistent with the germline gene, which may arise from a read error. This chain connects TRBV30 to TRBJ1-1; D not certain. The CDR3 totals 12 residues. The germline V gene has CDR1 GTSNPN and CDR2 SVGIG (reference sequence). The CDR3 region has the DNA TGTGCCTGGAGCGACGGCAACACTGAAGCTTCCTTT. Protein: CAWSDGNTEASF.

The chain carries TRBV7-9 and TRBJ1-6; D is perhaps TRBD1 (6 bases). V was cut by 0 bases and J by 10 bases, with 13 bases left in between. Germline-derived CDR1 and CDR2 are SEHNR and FQNEAQ (reference sequence). This CDR3 is 15 amino acids long. As DNA, the CDR3 is TGTGCCAGCAGCTTAGCGGAGACAGGCATGTCACCCCTCCACTTT. This sequence encodes CASSLAETGMSPLHF.

At least ten counts were recorded for this clonotype. The chain combines TRBV25-1 with TRBJ2-4; D might be TRBD2 (5 bases). Germline V gives CDR1 MGHDK, CDR2 SYGVNS. The V and J ends lost 2 bases and 7 bases respectively, with 15 bases between them. The length of the CDR3 is 15 residues. The CDR3 region has the DNA TGTGCCAGCAGTGAAGCGGATCTAGCTGGTAACATTCAGTACTTC. Its translation: CASSEADLAGNIQYF.

This chain links TRBV18 with TRBJ1-6; D gene uncertain. CDR1 is KGHSH and CDR2 is LQKENI in the germline V gene. The length of the CDR3 is 15 residues. V gave up 3 bases and J gave up 5 bases, with 11 bases separating them. DNA of the CDR3: TGTGCCAGCTCACCGGGCAGTCGACATAATTCACCCCTCCACTTT. It translates to CASSPGSRHNSPLHF. Full variable domain (missing parts from reference TRBV18 and TRBJ1-6): NAGVMQNPRHLVRRRGQEARLRCSPMKGHSHVYWYRQLPEEGLKFMVYLQKENIIDESGMPKERFSAEFPKEGPSILRIQQVVRGDSAAYFCASSPGSRHNSPLHFGNGTRLTVT.

The table lists this clonotype with many counts. The J gene is TRBJ2-7, the V gene TRBV18, with a possible D match to TRBD2 (6 bases). V lost 2 bases, J lost 6 bases, and 11 bases lay in between. The germline gives CDR1 KGHSH, CDR2 LQKENI. This CDR3 comprises 13 residues. CDR3 coding DNA: TGTGCCAGCTCACCAAAGGGGAGGAGCGAGCAGTACTTC. Protein: CASSPKGRSEQYF.

The rearrangement uses TRBV5-5 and TRBJ2-3; 7 bases fit TRBD2. After removal of 2 bases from V and 2 bases from J, the junction contained 14 bases not matched to a gene. The CDR3 is 18 amino acids. Germline CDR1 SGHKS, CDR2 YYEKEE (reference sequence). The CDR3 protein is CASSFRARAGENTDTQYF. Here the CDR3 DNA reads TGTGCCAGCAGCTTTCGGGCGCGGGCGGGGGAAAACACAGATACGCAGTATTTT.

V gene TRBV28 combines with J gene TRBJ1-5, with D perhaps TRBD1 (6 bases). The CDR3 consists of 15 residues. Germline CDR1 reads MDHEN; CDR2 reads SYDVKM. Trimming stripped 5 bases from V and 6 bases from J, with 17 bases between. The DNA for the CDR3 is TGTGCCAGCAGTACTGACAGGCTGGGGACTCAGCCCCAGCATTTT. This translates into CASSTDRLGTQPQHF.

This clonotype was counted many times. The DNA of the CDR3 is TGCAGTGCCCAGAGGTGGCAGGGAAACAATGAGCAGTTCTTC. Translating it yields CSAQRWQGNNEQFF. The V gene is TRBV20-1, the J gene TRBJ2-1; a weak D match, TRBD1 (5 bases). Trimming removed 6 bases from V and 5 bases from J, with 17 bases in between. CDR3 length: 14 residues. The germline V gene encodes CDR1 DFQATT and CDR2 SNEGSKA (reference sequence).

This clonotype was recorded many times. V usage is TRBV12-3 or TRBV12-4 and J usage is TRBJ2-5; unclear D gene. Between the trimmed V and J ends, which lost 5 bases and 2 bases, there was a span of 12 bases. The CDR3 runs to 14 residues. CDR3 nucleotide sequence: TGTGCCAGCAGTATTCAGCCGACTCAAGAGACCCAGTACTTC. Its translation is CASSIQPTQETQYF.

In this sample, this clonotype turned up a few times. The chain joins TRBV20-1 to TRBJ2-1; 10 bases map to TRBD2. Trimming took 7 bases from V and 7 from J; bases not matched to a gene: 4. This CDR3 spans 12 amino acids. The germline V gene encodes CDR1 DFQATT and CDR2 SNEGSKA (reference sequence). CDR3 DNA sequence: TGCAGTGTACTAGCGGGAAAAAATGAGCAGTTCTTC. Its protein product is CSVLAGKNEQFF.

The gene calls are TRBV10-3 and TRBJ1-1; D is perhaps TRBD1 (5 bases). This CDR3 region has 12 residues. The germline CDR1 and CDR2 sequences are ENHRY and SYGVKD. Between the trimmed V and J ends, which lost 8 bases and 1 base, there was a span of 8 bases. This CDR3 reads CAIAGQNTEAFF. DNA of the CDR3: TGTGCCATCGCGGGGCAGAACACTGAAGCTTTCTTT.

This clonotype was observed at least ten times. The rearrangement joins TRBV9 to TRBJ1-6, with D unresolved. Trimming removed 0 bases from V and 0 bases from J, with 7 bases in between. The germline V gene has CDR1 SGDLS and CDR2 YYNGEE. CDR3 length: 16 amino acids. The CDR3 loop is CASSVGQSSYNSPLHF. For the CDR3, the DNA is TGTGCCAGCAGCGTAGGGCAGAGCTCCTATAATTCACCCCTCCACTTT.

This clonotype was found many times. J is TRBJ2-7 and V is TRBV14, with unresolved D. CDR1 and CDR2 (germline): SGHDN, FVKESK. The CDR3 totals 12 residues. With 1 base removed from V and 3 bases from J, the gap between germline ends came to 4 bases. The CDR3 coding sequence is TGTGCCAGCAGCCAAGGCAGCTACGAGCAGTACTTC. Translation gives CASSQGSYEQYF.

The sample holds many counts of this clonotype. The chain joins TRBV28 to TRBJ1-5, with D unclear. The germline CDR1 and CDR2 sequences are MDHEN and SYDVKM. V was clipped by 6 bases and J by 4 bases, with 10 bases between them. The CDR3 runs 13 residues. CDR3 loop: CASRLPTNQPQHF. The CDR3 coding sequence is TGTGCCAGCAGGCTCCCGACAAATCAGCCCCAGCATTTT.

This clonotype has at least ten counts. The gene calls are TRBV12-3 or TRBV12-4 and TRBJ1-2; 7 bases map to TRBD1. Losses at the gene ends were 7 bases for V and 8 bases for J; bases not matched to a gene: 7. This CDR3 region has 12 residues. The CDR3 region is CASTLNRGGYTF. DNA of the CDR3: TGTGCCAGCACCCTAAACAGGGGCGGCTACACCTTC.

This clonotype was seen repeatedly, ten times or more. The rearrangement links TRBV10-3 to TRBJ1-5, with TRBD1 as a possible D gene (5 bases). The germline V gene has CDR1 ENHRY and CDR2 SYGVKD. V lost 0 bases and J 9 bases, leaving 15 bases between the germline ends. The CDR3 loop spans 15 amino acids. CDR3 nucleotides: TGTGCCATCAGTGAGTCGTCGGCAGGGCGGAGGCCCCAGCATTTT. Translated: CAISESSAGRRPQHF.

This clonotype occurred a few times. The chain employs TRBV5-6 and TRBJ2-5; D is ambiguous. CDR3 size: 14 residues. Trimming took off 4 bases at V and 2 bases at J, with 12 bases between the two ends. In germline, CDR1 is SGHDT, CDR2 YYEEEE. The DNA for the CDR3 is TGTGCCAGCAGCGCGGACGGCCAACAAGAGACCCAGTACTTC. The encoded protein is CASSADGQQETQYF.